The 32 T cell receptor beta chains given below trace back to one sample, sequenced in a study of T-cell memory formation after mild COVID-19. MiXCR, applied by TCRdb to the 5' RACE reads, yields one record per CDR3 protein. The repertoire holds around 200,000 distinct CDR3 sequences, with more than 25% as singletons. The specimen was PBMCs or a T cell subset sorted from them (not recorded which). These receptors all stem from an adult woman who had mild COVID-19 (a few samples of this study predate the infection). Cell type and time point are not known.

The V gene is TRBV6-2 or TRBV6-3, the J gene TRBJ1-5; 11 positions match TRBD1. This CDR3 region has 14 residues. Germline V lookup: CDR1 MNHEY, CDR2 SVGEGT. V lost 4 bases and J lost 6; bases outside the gene matches: 2. CDR3 protein: CASSWTGGLQPQHF. CDR3 bases: TGTGCCAGCAGTTGGACAGGGGGCCTTCAGCCCCAGCATTTT.

The chain combines TRBV24-1 with TRBJ2-1; 13 nucleotides line up with TRBD2. From germline, CDR1 is KGHDR and CDR2 SFDVKD. CDR3 length: 15 amino acids. The V and J ends lost 4 bases and 8 bases, in that order; junction bases with no gene match: 4. The CDR3 DNA reads as TGTGCCACCAGTGACCGGACTAGCGGGAGCGATGAGCAGTTCTTC. Amino acid sequence: CATSDRTSGSDEQFF.

This clonotype occurred a few times. J is TRBJ1-1 and V is TRBV6-5; no clear D gene. Looked up from germline, CDR1 is MNHEY and CDR2 is SVGAGI. This CDR3 spans 13 amino acids. V lost 6 bases, J lost 1 base, and 9 bases lay in between. The CDR3 coding sequence is TGTGCCAGCAGACTCAAACCGAACACTGAAGCTTTCTTT. Protein product: CASRLKPNTEAFF.

V gene TRBV7-6 combines with J gene TRBJ1-4; D gene ambiguous. This CDR3 has 15 residues. CDR1 and CDR2 (germline): SGHVS, FNYEAQ. The V end was cut by 1 base, the J end by 7 bases, with 13 bases between. CDR3 in DNA: TGTGCCAGCAGCTTAGTGGACGGCCACCTTGAAAAACTGTTTTTT. It codes for CASSLVDGHLEKLFF.

This clonotype was picked up many times. The chain uses TRBV21-1 and TRBJ2-7; TRBD2 was called by the table and not checked on the DNA. TRBV21-1 is classified as a pseudogene. CDR3 size: 17 residues. For the CDR3, the DNA is TGTGCCAGCAGCAAAGAACAGGCGGGGGGGCCTTACGACGAGCAGTACTTC. Its protein is CASSKEQAGGPYDEQYF.

DNA for the CDR3: TGTGCCAGCAGCAAACTGACTGAAGCTTTCTTT. This gives the protein CASSKLTEAFF. J is TRBJ1-1 and V is TRBV7-9; D is ambiguous. Trimming removed 5 bases at V and 5 bases at J, with 6 bases between. CDR1 and CDR2 (germline): SEHNR, FQNEAQ (reference sequence). The CDR3 spans 11 residues.

This clonotype was observed a few times. V usage is TRBV29-1 and J usage is TRBJ2-7; 12 positions agree with TRBD2. This CDR3 contains 13 residues. Germline CDR1 is SQVTM and CDR2 is ANQGSEA. V lost 6 bases and J lost 2; bases outside the gene matches: 2. CDR3 bases: TGCAGCGTCCTAGCGGGAGGGCCCTACGAGCAGTACTTC. Translated: CSVLAGGPYEQYF.

The rearrangement joins TRBV11-3 to TRBJ2-1; D possibly corresponds to TRBD1 (5 bases). Trimming took 5 bases from V and 7 from J, leaving 21 bases between them. The germline CDR1 and CDR2 sequences are SGHNT and YENEEA. This CDR3 is built from 16 residues. This CDR3 is CASSPGLLTDSNEQFF. For the CDR3, the DNA is TGTGCCAGCAGCCCAGGGCTGTTGACGGATAGTAATGAGCAGTTCTTC.

J is TRBJ1-5 and V is TRBV2; D ambiguous. This CDR3 region has 14 residues. Trimming shortened V by 2 bases and J by 3 bases, and 8 bases separated the two germline ends. Germline V gene data show CDR1 as SNHLY and CDR2 as FYNNEI. The CDR3 coding sequence is TGTGCCAGCAGTGAAACACGGCACAATCAGCCCCAGCATTTT. This gives the protein CASSETRHNQPQHF.

This rearrangement joins TRBV6-5 to TRBJ2-7; D is perhaps TRBD1 (6 bases). Trimming removed 5 bases at V and 2 bases at J, with 25 bases between. The germline V gene encodes CDR1 MNHEY and CDR2 SVGAGI. The CDR3 spans 18 residues. As DNA, the CDR3 is TGTGCCAGCAGTCACCCGACAGGAACCATACGAATCCCCTACGAGCAGTACTTC. It is translated as CASSHPTGTIRIPYEQYF.

The chain has TRBV14 and TRBJ2-3; D not resolved. The ends were cut back, 5 bases at V and 5 bases at J, with 14 bases in the middle. CDR1 and CDR2 (germline): SGHDN, FVKESK. CDR3 size: 14 residues. DNA of the CDR3: TGTGCCAGCAGCTGGGTCCCAACGGGAGATACGCAGTATTTT. Its protein product is CASSWVPTGDTQYF. Full variable domain (missing parts from reference TRBV14 and TRBJ2-3): EAGVTQFPSHSVIEKGQTVTLRCDPISGHDNLYWYRRVMGKEIKFLLHFVKESKQDESGMPNNRFLAERTGGTYSTLKVQPAELEDSGVYFCASSWVPTGDTQYFGPGTRLTVL.

V usage is TRBV5-1 and J usage is TRBJ2-1; the D is unclear. Trimming shortened V by 0 bases and J by 7 bases, and 14 bases separated the two germline ends. The germline gives CDR1 SGHRS, CDR2 YFSETQ. The CDR3 sequence is 15 residues long. In DNA, the CDR3 is TGCGCCAGCAGCTTGGCGGCAGACCGGTGGAATGAGCAGTTCTTC. This encodes CASSLAADRWNEQFF.

This clonotype was found a few times. The chain combines TRBV9 with TRBJ1-1; D is perhaps TRBD1 (6 bases). CDR1 SGDLS and CDR2 YYNGEE come from the germline V gene. V was trimmed by 4 bases and J by 4 bases, leaving 11 bases between them. The CDR3 extends over 13 amino acids. The CDR3 loop is CASSTTGRTEAFF. In DNA form, the CDR3 reads TGTGCCAGCAGCACGACAGGACGCACTGAAGCTTTCTTT.

The chain uses TRBV7-9 and TRBJ2-1, with no clear D. Germline loops: CDR1 SEHNR, CDR2 FQNEAQ (reference sequence). V lost 5 bases and J 8 bases, leaving 10 bases between the germline ends. There are 12 residues in the CDR3. The CDR3 sequence is CASSMVGDEQFF. CDR3 nucleotide sequence: TGTGCCAGCAGCATGGTCGGCGATGAGCAGTTCTTC.

The chain carries TRBV5-1 and TRBJ2-5, with D possibly TRBD2 on 6 matching bases. The germline V gene has CDR1 SGHRS and CDR2 YFSETQ. Trimming shortened V by 2 bases and J by 3 bases, and 17 bases separated the two germline ends. This CDR3 is 16 amino acids long. In nucleotides, the CDR3 is TGCGCCAGCAGCTTTCTGAGTGGAGGGAAAGAAGAGACCCAGTACTTC. It yields the protein CASSFLSGGKEETQYF. The variable domain in full, with the rest retrieved from reference TRBV5-1 and TRBJ2-5, is KAGVTQTPRYLIKTRGQQVTLSCSPISGHRSVSWYQQTPGQGLQFLFEYFSETQRNKGNFPGRFSGRQFSNSRSEMNVSTLELGDSALYLCASSFLSGGKEETQYFGPGTRLLVL.

This clonotype was seen a few times. The chain has TRBV11-3 and TRBJ2-7, with 7 bases fitting TRBD1. CDR1 SGHNT and CDR2 YENEEA come from the germline V gene. The CDR3 spans 15 residues. Trimming cost V 4 bases and J 4 bases; bases outside gene matches: 10. Written as DNA, the CDR3 is TGTGCCAGCAGCTCCGCCGGGACAGAGACTTACGAGCAGTACTTC. Translating it yields CASSSAGTETYEQYF.

The chain combines TRBV20-1 with TRBJ2-7; weak D call: TRBD1 (5 bases). The CDR3 is 11 amino acids. CDR1 and CDR2 (germline): DFQATT, SNEGSKA (reference sequence). V was pared by 8 bases and J by 3 bases, with 11 bases between. For the CDR3, the DNA is TGCAGTTTGGGCAGGGACTACGAGCAGTACTTC. Its protein product is CSLGRDYEQYF.

The chain links TRBV12-3 or TRBV12-4 to TRBJ1-1; D is uncertain. The CDR3 is made up of 12 amino acids. Trimming left V 0 bases short and J 6 bases short, with 5 bases between. The CDR3 region has the DNA TGTGCCAGCAGTTTAGCGAGGGCTGAAGCTTTCTTT. Its protein is CASSLARAEAFF.

This clonotype was counted a few times. The rearrangement uses TRBV4-2 and TRBJ2-7, with D maybe TRBD2 (5 bases). Trimming cost V 3 bases and J 5 bases, with 14 bases left between them. CDR1 is LGHNA, CDR2 YNFKEQ, per germline. The CDR3 length is 14 residues. CDR3 DNA sequence: TGTGCCAGCAGCCAGGAAACTAGTCTCCACGAGCAGTACTTC. Its protein is CASSQETSLHEQYF.

This chain connects TRBV2 to TRBJ2-1, with D perhaps TRBD2 (6 bases). This CDR3 is built from 11 residues. Germline CDR1 and CDR2: SNHLY and FYNNEI. The V gene lost 6 bases and the J gene lost 7 bases, with 7 bases spanning the gap. CDR3 sequence reads: CASRGGNEQFF. The CDR3 DNA reads as TGTGCCAGCAGAGGAGGGAATGAGCAGTTCTTC.

J is TRBJ1-4 and V is TRBV12-3 or TRBV12-4; a possible D gene is TRBD1 (6 bases). Trimming stripped 3 bases from V and 8 bases from J, with 10 bases between. The CDR3 length is 13 residues. The CDR3 DNA is TGTGCCAGCAGTTTGACAGGCAGGGAAAAACTGTTTTTT. Translating gives CASSLTGREKLFF.

The J gene is TRBJ2-7, the V gene TRBV6-2 or TRBV6-3; D is perhaps TRBD2 (6 bases). Germline loops: CDR1 MNHEY, CDR2 SVGEGT. V dropped 4 bases and J dropped 6 bases, with 19 bases sitting between them. This CDR3 contains 15 residues. The CDR3 sequence is CASSSIGTGRSEQYF. The CDR3 coding sequence is TGTGCCAGCAGTTCGATAGGGACTGGGAGGAGCGAGCAGTACTTC.

This chain uses TRBV24-1 with TRBJ2-2, with a weak D call TRBD2 (5 bases). V was shortened by 0 bases and J by 4 bases, with 14 bases between the two germline ends. Germline lookup yields CDR1 KGHDR and CDR2 SFDVKD. The CDR3 is 17 amino acids. As DNA, the CDR3 is TGTGCCACCAGTGATTTGCAAGGACGGACTGCCACCGGGGAGCTGTTTTTT. Translated, it gives CATSDLQGRTATGELFF.

V is TRBV25-1 and J is TRBJ1-1, with D perhaps matching TRBD1 (5 bases). Germline V CDR1 and CDR2: MGHDK, SYGVNS. The CDR3 extends over 11 amino acids. V was shortened by 6 bases and J by 6 bases, with 8 bases between the two germline ends. The CDR3 coding sequence is TGTGCCAGCAGCCGGGGGGCTGAAGCTTTCTTT. It is translated as CASSRGAEAFF.

This clonotype turned up a few times. The gene calls are TRBV5-5 and TRBJ2-1, with 10 bases fitting TRBD2. CDR1 and CDR2 (germline): SGHKS, YYEKEE (reference sequence). There are 17 residues in the CDR3. Trimming removed 4 bases from V and 5 bases from J; junction bases left unmatched: 12. The CDR3 spells CASSNRTSGYEDNEQFF. For the CDR3, the DNA is TGTGCCAGCAGCAATCGGACTAGCGGCTATGAAGACAATGAGCAGTTCTTC.

The chain combines TRBV19 with TRBJ2-7, with TRBD2 matching over 7 bases. Germline V CDR1 and CDR2: LNHDA, SQIVND (reference sequence). This CDR3 comprises 16 residues. Losses at the gene ends were 1 base for V and 0 bases for J; bases not matched to a gene: 6. For the CDR3, the DNA is TGTGCCAGTAGTATAGCGGGCGAGCGGGACTCCTACGAGCAGTACTTC. Translated: CASSIAGERDSYEQYF.

Only a few counts were recorded for this clonotype. The gene calls are TRBV29-1 and TRBJ2-1; D might be TRBD1 (6 bases). CDR1 is SQVTM, CDR2 ANQGSEA, per germline. V was trimmed by 4 bases and J by 3 bases, leaving 16 bases between them. The CDR3 spans 15 residues. Written as DNA, the CDR3 is TGCAGCGTTGGAGGAACAGGGTGGGGCTACAATGAGCAGTTCTTC. It is translated as CSVGGTGWGYNEQFF.

V usage is TRBV11-2 and J usage is TRBJ2-7; 8 bases align to TRBD1. There are 14 residues in the CDR3. Trimming at V came to 4 bases and at J to 6 bases, leaving 8 bases not matched to a gene. Germline V lookup: CDR1 SGHAT, CDR2 FQNNGV. CDR3 sequence: CASSSRTGRIEQYF. The CDR3 DNA sequence: TGTGCCAGCAGCTCGAGGACAGGGCGAATCGAGCAGTACTTC.

The rearrangement joins TRBV29-1 to TRBJ2-7; TRBD1 matches at 7 bases. J was trimmed by 6 bases and V by 4 bases; bases with no gene match: 6. Germline V gene lookup returns CDR1 SQVTM and CDR2 ANQGSEA. The CDR3 loop spans 12 amino acids. This CDR3 is CSVAGDRGEQYF. The CDR3, as DNA: TGCAGCGTTGCTGGGGACAGAGGCGAGCAGTACTTC.

The chain combines TRBV11-3 with TRBJ1-1, with TRBD1 as a possible D gene (6 bases). V dropped 5 bases and J dropped 4 bases, with 17 bases sitting between them. In germline, CDR1 is SGHNT, CDR2 YENEEA. This CDR3 has 15 amino acids. Here the CDR3 DNA reads TGTGCCAGCAGCGCCCGGGGCAAGGGGGGCACTGAAGCTTTCTTT. This sequence encodes CASSARGKGGTEAFF.

J is TRBJ1-2 and V is TRBV6-5; 9 positions match TRBD1. CDR3 length: 18 amino acids. The V segment lost 5 bases and the J segment 0 bases; nucleotides outside the gene matches: 13. Germline CDR1 reads MNHEY; CDR2 reads SVGAGI. The CDR3 loop is CASSLRPGQGKANYGYTF. CDR3 DNA: TGTGCCAGCAGTCTCCGTCCGGGACAGGGAAAAGCTAACTATGGCTACACCTTC.

This clonotype has a handful of counts. V gene TRBV7-2 combines with J gene TRBJ1-6; D perhaps matches TRBD1 (5 bases). Germline V gene lookup returns CDR1 SGHTA and CDR2 FQGNSA. The CDR3 has 14 residues. V was trimmed by 3 bases and J by 8 bases, leaving 11 bases between them. As DNA, the CDR3 is TGTGCCAGCAGCTTTCTCCGGGGCGATTCACCCCTCCACTTT. It codes for CASSFLRGDSPLHF. Combining the CDR3 with reference TRBV7-2 and TRBJ1-6 gives the whole variable domain GAGVSQSPSNKVTEKGKDVELRCDPISGHTALYWYRQSLGQGLEFLIYFQGNSAPDKSGLPSDRFSAERTGGSVSTLTIQRTQQEDSAVYLCASSFLRGDSPLHFGNGTRLTVT.